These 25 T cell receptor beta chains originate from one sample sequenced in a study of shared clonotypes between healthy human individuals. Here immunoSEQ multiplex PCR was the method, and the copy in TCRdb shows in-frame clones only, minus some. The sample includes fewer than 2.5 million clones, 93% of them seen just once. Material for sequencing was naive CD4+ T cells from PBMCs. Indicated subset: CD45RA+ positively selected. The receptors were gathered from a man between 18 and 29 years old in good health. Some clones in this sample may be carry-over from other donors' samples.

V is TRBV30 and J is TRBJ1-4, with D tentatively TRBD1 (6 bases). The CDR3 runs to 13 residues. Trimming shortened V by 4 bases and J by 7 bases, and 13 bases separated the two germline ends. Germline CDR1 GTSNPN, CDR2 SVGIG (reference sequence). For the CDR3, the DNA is TGTGCCTGGACTCGTCCGGACAGTGAAAAACTGTTTTTT. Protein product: CAWTRPDSEKLFF.

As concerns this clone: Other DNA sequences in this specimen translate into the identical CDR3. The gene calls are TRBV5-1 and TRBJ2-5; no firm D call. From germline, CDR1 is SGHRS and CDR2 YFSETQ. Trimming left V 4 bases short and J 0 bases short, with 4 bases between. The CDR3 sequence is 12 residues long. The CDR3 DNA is TGCGCCAGCAGCGCAGACCAAGAGACCCAGTACTTC. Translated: CASSADQETQYF.

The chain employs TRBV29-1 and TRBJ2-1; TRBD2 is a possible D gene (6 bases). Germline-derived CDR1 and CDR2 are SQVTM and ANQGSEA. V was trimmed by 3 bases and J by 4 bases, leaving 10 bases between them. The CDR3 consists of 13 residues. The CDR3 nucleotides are TGCAGCGTTGAGAATCGGGGGTACAATGAGCAGTTCTTC. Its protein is CSVENRGYNEQFF.

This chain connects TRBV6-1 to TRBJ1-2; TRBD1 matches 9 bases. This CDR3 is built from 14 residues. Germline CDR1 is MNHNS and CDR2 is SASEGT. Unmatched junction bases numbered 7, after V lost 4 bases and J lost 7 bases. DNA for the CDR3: TGTGCCAGCAGTGTGCCCCGGACAGGGGCTGGCTACACCTTC. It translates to CASSVPRTGAGYTF.

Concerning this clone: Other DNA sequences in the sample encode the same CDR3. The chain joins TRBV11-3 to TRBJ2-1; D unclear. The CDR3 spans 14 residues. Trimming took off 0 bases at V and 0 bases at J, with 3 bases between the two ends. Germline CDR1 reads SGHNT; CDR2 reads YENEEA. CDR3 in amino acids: CASSLDSSYNEQFF. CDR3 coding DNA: TGTGCCAGCAGCTTAGACAGCTCCTACAATGAGCAGTTCTTC.

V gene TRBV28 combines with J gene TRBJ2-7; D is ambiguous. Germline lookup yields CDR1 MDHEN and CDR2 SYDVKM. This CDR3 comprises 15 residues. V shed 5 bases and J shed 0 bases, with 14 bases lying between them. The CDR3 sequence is CASSPLRVLSYEQYF. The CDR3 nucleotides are TGTGCCAGCAGTCCTTTAAGGGTTCTCTCCTACGAGCAGTACTTC.

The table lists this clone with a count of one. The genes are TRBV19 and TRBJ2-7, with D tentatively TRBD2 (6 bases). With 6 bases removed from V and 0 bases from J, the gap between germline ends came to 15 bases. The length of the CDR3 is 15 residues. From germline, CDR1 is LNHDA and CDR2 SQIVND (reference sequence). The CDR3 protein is CASSPLGGNSYEQYF. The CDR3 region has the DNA TGTGCCAGTAGCCCCCTGGGGGGAAACTCCTACGAGCAGTACTTC.

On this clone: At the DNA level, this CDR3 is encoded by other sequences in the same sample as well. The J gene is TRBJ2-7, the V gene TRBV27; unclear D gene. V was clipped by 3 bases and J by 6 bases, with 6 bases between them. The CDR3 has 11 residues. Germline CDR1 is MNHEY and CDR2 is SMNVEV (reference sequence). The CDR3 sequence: CASSFRSEQYF. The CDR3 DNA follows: TGTGCCAGCAGTTTCCGTAGCGAGCAGTACTTC.

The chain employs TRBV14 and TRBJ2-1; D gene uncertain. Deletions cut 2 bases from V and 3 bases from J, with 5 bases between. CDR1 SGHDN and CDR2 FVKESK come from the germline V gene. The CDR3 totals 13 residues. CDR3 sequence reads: CASSQTNYNEQFF. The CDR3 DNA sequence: TGTGCCAGCAGCCAAACCAACTACAATGAGCAGTTCTTC. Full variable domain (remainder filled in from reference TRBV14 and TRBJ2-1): EAGVTQFPSHSVIEKGQTVTLRCDPISGHDNLYWYRRVMGKEIKFLLHFVKESKQDESGMPNNRFLAERTGGTYSTLKVQPAELEDSGVYFCASSQTNYNEQFFGPGTRLTVL.

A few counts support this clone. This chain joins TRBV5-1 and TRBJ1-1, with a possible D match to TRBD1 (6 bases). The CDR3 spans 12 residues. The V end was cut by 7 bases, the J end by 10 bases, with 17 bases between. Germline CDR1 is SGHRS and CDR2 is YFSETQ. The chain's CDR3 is CASSQSGGAAFF. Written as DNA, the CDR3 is TGCGCCAGCTCTCAGTCCGGGGGCGCAGCTTTCTTT.

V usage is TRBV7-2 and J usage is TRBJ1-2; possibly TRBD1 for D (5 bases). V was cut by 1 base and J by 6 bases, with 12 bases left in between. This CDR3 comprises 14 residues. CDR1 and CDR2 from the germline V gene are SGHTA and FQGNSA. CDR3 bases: TGTGCCAGCAGCTTAGGCTGGGGCTGGGATGGCTACACCTTC. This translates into CASSLGWGWDGYTF.

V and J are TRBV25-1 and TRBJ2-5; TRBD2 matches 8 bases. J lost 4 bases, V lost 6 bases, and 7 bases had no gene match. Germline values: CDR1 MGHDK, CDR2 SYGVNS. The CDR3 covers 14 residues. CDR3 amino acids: CASREAGDGETQYF. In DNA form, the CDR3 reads TGTGCCAGCAGAGAAGCGGGAGACGGAGAGACCCAGTACTTC. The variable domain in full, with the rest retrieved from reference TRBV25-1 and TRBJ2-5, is EADIYQTPRYLVIGTGKKITLECSQTMGHDKMYWYQQDPGMELHLIHYSYGVNSTEKGDLSSESTVSRIRTEHFPLTLESARPSHTSQYLCASREAGDGETQYFGPGTRLLVL.

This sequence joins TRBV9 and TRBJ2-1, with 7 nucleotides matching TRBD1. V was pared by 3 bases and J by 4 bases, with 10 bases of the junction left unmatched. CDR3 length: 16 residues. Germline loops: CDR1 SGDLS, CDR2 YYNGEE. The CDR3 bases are TGTGCCAGCAGCGCACACCGGGACAGCTCTTACAATGAGCAGTTCTTC. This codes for CASSAHRDSSYNEQFF.

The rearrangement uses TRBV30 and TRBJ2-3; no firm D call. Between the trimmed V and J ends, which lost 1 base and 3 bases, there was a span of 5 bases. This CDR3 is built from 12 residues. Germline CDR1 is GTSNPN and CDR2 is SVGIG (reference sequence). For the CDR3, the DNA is TGTGCCTGGAGTGCCGAGACAGATACGCAGTATTTT. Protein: CAWSAETDTQYF. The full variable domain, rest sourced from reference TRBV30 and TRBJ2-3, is SQTIHQWPATLVQPVGSPLSLECTVEGTSNPNLYWYRQAAGRGLQLLFYSVGIGQISSEVPQNLSASRPQDRQFILSSKKLLLSDSGFYLCAWSAETDTQYFGPGTRLTVL.

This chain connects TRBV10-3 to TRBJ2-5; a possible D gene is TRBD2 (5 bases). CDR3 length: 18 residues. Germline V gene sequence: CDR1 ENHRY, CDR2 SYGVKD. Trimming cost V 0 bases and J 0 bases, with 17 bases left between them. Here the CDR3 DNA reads TGTGCCATCAGTGAGTCAAACCGGCCCAGCGGTTACCAAGAGACCCAGTACTTC. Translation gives CAISESNRPSGYQETQYF.

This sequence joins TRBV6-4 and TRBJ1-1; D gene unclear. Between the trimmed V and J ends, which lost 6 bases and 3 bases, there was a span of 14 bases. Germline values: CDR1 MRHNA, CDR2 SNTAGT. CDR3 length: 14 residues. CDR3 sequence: CASRNFGGDTEAFF. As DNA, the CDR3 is TGTGCCAGCAGAAACTTTGGTGGGGACACTGAAGCTTTCTTT.

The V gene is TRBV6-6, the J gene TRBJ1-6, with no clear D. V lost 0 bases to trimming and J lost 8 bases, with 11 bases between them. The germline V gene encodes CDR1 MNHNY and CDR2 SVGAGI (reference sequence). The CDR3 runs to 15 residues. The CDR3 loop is CASSYSPGGYSPLHF. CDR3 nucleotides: TGTGCCAGCAGTTACTCCCCAGGCGGGTATTCACCCCTCCACTTT.

The CDR3 protein is CASSPRPRLDSGNSNQPQHF. CDR3 sequence (DNA): TGTGCCAGTAGTCCCCGGCCTCGTCTCGACTCTGGCAACAGCAATCAGCCCCAGCATTTT. The rearrangement links TRBV19 to TRBJ1-5; D is uncertain. The CDR3 is made up of 20 amino acids. With 5 bases removed from V and 1 base from J, the gap between germline ends came to 27 bases. The germline gives CDR1 LNHDA, CDR2 SQIVND (reference sequence).

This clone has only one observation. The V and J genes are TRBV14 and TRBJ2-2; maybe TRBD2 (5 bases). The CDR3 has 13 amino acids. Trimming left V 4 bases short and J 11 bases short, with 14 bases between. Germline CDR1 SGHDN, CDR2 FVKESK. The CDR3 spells CASSLRVNRELFF. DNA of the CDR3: TGTGCCAGCAGCCTGCGGGTCAACCGTGAGCTGTTTTTT.

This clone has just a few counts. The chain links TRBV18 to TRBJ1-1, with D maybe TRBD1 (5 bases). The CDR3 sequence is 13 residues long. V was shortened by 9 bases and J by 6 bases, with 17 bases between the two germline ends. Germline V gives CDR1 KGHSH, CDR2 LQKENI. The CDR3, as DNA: TGTGCCAGTTGTCCCCAGGGTTTTTCTGAAGCTTTCTTT. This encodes CASCPQGFSEAFF.

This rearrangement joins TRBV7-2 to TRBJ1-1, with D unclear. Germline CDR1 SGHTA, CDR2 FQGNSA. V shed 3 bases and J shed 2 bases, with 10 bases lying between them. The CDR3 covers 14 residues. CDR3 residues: CASSFGILNTEAFF. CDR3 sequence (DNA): TGTGCCAGCAGCTTCGGCATCCTAAACACTGAAGCTTTCTTT.

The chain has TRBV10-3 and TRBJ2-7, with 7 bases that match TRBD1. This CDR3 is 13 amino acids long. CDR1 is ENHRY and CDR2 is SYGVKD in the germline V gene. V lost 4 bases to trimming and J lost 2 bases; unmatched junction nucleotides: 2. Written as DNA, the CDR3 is TGTGCCATCAGTGCGGGACAGACCTACGAGCAGTACTTC. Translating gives CAISAGQTYEQYF.

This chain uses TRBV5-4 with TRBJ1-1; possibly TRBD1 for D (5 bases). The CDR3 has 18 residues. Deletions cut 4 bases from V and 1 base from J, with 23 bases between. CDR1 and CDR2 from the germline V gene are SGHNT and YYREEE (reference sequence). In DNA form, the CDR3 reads TGTGCCAGCAGCGCCCCGGGACCTAATGGGGGGTCGAACACTGAAGCTTTCTTT. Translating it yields CASSAPGPNGGSNTEAFF.

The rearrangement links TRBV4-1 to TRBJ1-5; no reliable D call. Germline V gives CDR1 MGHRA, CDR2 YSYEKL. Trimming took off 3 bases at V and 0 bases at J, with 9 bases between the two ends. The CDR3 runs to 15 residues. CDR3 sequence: CASSQPDGSNQPQHF. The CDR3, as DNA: TGCGCCAGCAGCCAGCCGGACGGTAGCAATCAGCCCCAGCATTTT.

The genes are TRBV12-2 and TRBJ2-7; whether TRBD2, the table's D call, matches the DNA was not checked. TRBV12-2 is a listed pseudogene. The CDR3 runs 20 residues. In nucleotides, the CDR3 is TGTGCAAGTCGCCCCGAGGATACGAGCGGGAGAGCCCTGAGCCTCTACGAGCAGTACTTC. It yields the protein CASRPEDTSGRALSLYEQYF.